One sample yielded the 21 T cell receptor beta chains listed below, sequenced in a study of Ad26.COV2.S vaccination and SARS-CoV-2 variants. Stated treatment: around 19 received Ad26.COV2.S at low or high dose, single or two shots; several received placebo; per-sample allocation not given. Material that was analyzed had been drawn on day 63 after the first vaccine or placebo injection. TCRdb's copy holds only in-frame clones and misses some; the assay was immunoSEQ multiplex PCR. This sample has fewer than 400,000 clones; 90% occur once, and the top ten carry about 5%. The input for sequencing was peripheral blood, taken in a trial of Ad26.COV2.S vaccine versus placebo. The receptors were sampled from a person between 18 and 65 years old who received the Ad26.COV2.S COVID-19 vaccine or a placebo.

The chain couples TRBV6-5 to TRBJ1-2, with TRBD1 identical over 7 bases. V was pared by 8 bases and J by 3 bases, with 9 bases of the junction left unmatched. The CDR3 totals 14 residues. The germline V gene encodes CDR1 MNHEY and CDR2 SVGAGI. CDR3 residues: CASASGTAYYGYTF. As DNA, the CDR3 is TGTGCCAGCGCTTCGGGGACAGCCTACTATGGCTACACCTTC.

The rearrangement joins TRBV11-3 to TRBJ2-7; TRBD2 might be the D (5 bases). The CDR3 is 15 amino acids. In germline, CDR1 is SGHNT, CDR2 YENEEA. V was shortened by 0 bases and J by 2 bases, with 11 bases between the two germline ends. CDR3 nucleotides: TGTGCCAGCAGCTTAGATGCTAGCTATACCTACGAGCAGTACGTC. Its translation is CASSLDASYTYEQYV.

The chain couples TRBV7-9 to TRBJ2-1; 15 bases are shared with TRBD2. The CDR3 sequence is 17 residues long. V lost 5 bases and J lost 5; bases outside the gene matches: 7. In germline, CDR1 is SEHNR, CDR2 FQNEAQ (reference sequence). CDR3 bases: TGTGCCAGCAGCCAGGGACTAGCGGGAGGATTCGACAATGAGCAGTTCTTC. Translated, it gives CASSQGLAGGFDNEQFF.

The chain is built from TRBV6-5 and TRBJ1-1; D is unresolved. The length of the CDR3 is 12 residues. The germline CDR1 and CDR2 sequences are MNHEY and SVGAGI. V dropped 5 bases and J dropped 9 bases, with 13 bases sitting between them. CDR3 in DNA: TGTGCCAGCAGTCATACCTCCTCCAAAGCTTTCTTT. It encodes CASSHTSSKAFF.

V usage is TRBV7-8 and J usage is TRBJ2-5; TRBD1 is a possible D gene (6 bases). The CDR3 totals 15 residues. V dropped 3 bases and J dropped 5 bases, with 16 bases sitting between them. Germline CDR1 and CDR2: SGHVS and FQNEAQ. This CDR3 reads CASSLTEGVRETQYF. The CDR3 nucleotides are TGTGCCAGCAGCTTGACTGAGGGGGTCCGGGAGACCCAGTACTTC.

The gene calls are TRBV6-5 and TRBJ2-1; tentatively, D is TRBD2 (5 bases). The CDR3 runs to 16 residues. Germline assignment: CDR1 MNHEY and CDR2 SVGAGI. Between the trimmed V and J ends, which lost 2 bases and 0 bases, there was a span of 11 bases. The CDR3 bases are TGTGCCAGCAGTTACCTTTCCGGGGACTCCTACAATGAGCAGTTCTTC. This translates into CASSYLSGDSYNEQFF.

The genes are TRBV7-2 and TRBJ2-3; unclear D gene. Germline V gene data show CDR1 as SGHTA and CDR2 as FQGNSA. V dropped 5 bases and J dropped 1 base, with 4 bases sitting between them. This CDR3 is built from 12 residues. The CDR3 sequence: CASSLRTDTQYF. CDR3 nucleotide sequence: TGTGCCAGCAGCCTCCGCACAGATACGCAGTATTTT.

This clone has only a few counts. A read error is possible here, since a much larger clone lies one base away. Within the sample, other DNA sequences also encode this same CDR3. The chain recombines TRBV6-4 with TRBJ1-1; D unresolved. V was cut by 0 bases and J by 1 base, with 3 bases left in between. Germline V CDR1 and CDR2: MRHNA, SNTAGT. CDR3 length: 13 residues. The DNA for the CDR3 is TGTGCCAGCAGTGACTCAGAGAACACTGAAGCTTTCTTT. Encoded protein: CASSDSENTEAFF.

Comments on this clone: One end of the junction fails to match germline, which may point to a read error. J is TRBJ1-1 and V is TRBV5-6; D not resolved. CDR1 and CDR2 (germline): SGHDT, YYEEEE. This CDR3 has 14 amino acids. CDR3 residues: CASSPGGTYTGAFF. The CDR3 region has the DNA TGTGCCAGCAGCCCCGGAGGAACGTACACTGGAGCTTTCTTT. Full variable domain (outside the CDR3, taken from reference TRBV5-6 and TRBJ1-1): DAGVTQSPTHLIKTRGQQVTLRCSPKSGHDTVSWYQQALGQGPQFIFQYYEEEERQRGNFPDRFSGHQFPNYSSELNVNALLLGDSALYLCASSPGGTYTGAFFGQGTRLTVV.

The rearrangement joins TRBV2 to TRBJ1-5, with D hard to call. Trimming took 4 bases from V and 5 from J, leaving 6 bases between them. Germline lookup yields CDR1 SNHLY and CDR2 FYNNEI. This CDR3 contains 12 residues. CDR3 residues: CASSGQDQPQHF. The CDR3 DNA is TGTGCCAGCAGTGGGCAGGATCAGCCCCAGCATTTT.

This rearrangement joins TRBV3-1 (or the pseudogene TRBV3-2) to TRBJ2-7; D might be TRBD2 (5 bases). The germline CDR1 and CDR2 sequences are LGHDT and YNNKEL (reference sequence). V dropped 4 bases and J dropped 3 bases, with 19 bases sitting between them. The CDR3 is 16 residues long. For the CDR3, the DNA is TGTGCCAGCAGCCCTGGACTGAAGACCGATAACTACGAGCAGTACTTC. Translation gives CASSPGLKTDNYEQYF.

For the CDR3, the DNA is TGTGCCAGCAGCTTGACGGGCCCTACCTACGAGCAGTACTTC. Translation: CASSLTGPTYEQYF. The rearrangement links TRBV5-6 to TRBJ2-7; unclear D gene. The CDR3 has 14 amino acids. Deletions cut 1 base from V and 2 bases from J, with 10 bases between. In germline, CDR1 is SGHDT, CDR2 YYEEEE.

A remark on this clone: The sample contains more than one DNA sequence encoding this CDR3. The chain couples TRBV7-9 to TRBJ1-5; 7 bases are a match to TRBD1. CDR3 length equals 14 residues. Germline CDR1 and CDR2: SEHNR and FQNEAQ (reference sequence). The V segment lost 5 bases and the J segment 2 bases; nucleotides outside the gene matches: 3. CDR3: CASSLGQGNQPQHF. CDR3 coding DNA: TGTGCCAGCAGCCTTGGACAGGGCAATCAGCCCCAGCATTTT.

The chain employs TRBV5-1 and TRBJ1-4; 11 bases match TRBD1. The CDR3 spans 14 residues. The trim removed 5 bases at V and 6 bases at J, leaving 3 bases unmatched. Per the germline V gene, CDR1 is SGHRS and CDR2 is YFSETQ. The CDR3 here is CASRRTGGDEKLFF. The CDR3 nucleotides read TGCGCCAGCAGACGGACAGGGGGCGATGAAAAACTGTTTTTT.

V is TRBV12-3 or TRBV12-4 and J is TRBJ1-1, with TRBD1 matching 7 bases. V trimming: 6 bases; J trimming: 11 bases; junction bases outside the gene matches: 9. The CDR3 is 12 residues long. Written as DNA, the CDR3 is TGTGCCAGCAGACCTGGACAGGTCGGCGCTTTCTTT. As protein: CASRPGQVGAFF.

The V gene is TRBV27, the J gene TRBJ2-7; 12 positions match TRBD2. The junction had 14 bases not matched to a gene; V was cut back by 5 bases and J by 0 bases. CDR3 length equals 19 residues. Germline values: CDR1 MNHEY, CDR2 SMNVEV (reference sequence). This CDR3 is CASSHLQGPTSGSSYEQYV. CDR3 bases: TGTGCCAGCAGTCACCTACAGGGACCGACTAGCGGGAGCTCCTACGAGCAGTACGTC.

This clone has only one observation. This chain joins TRBV11-2 and TRBJ2-7; 11 nucleotides line up with TRBD1. The CDR3 is 15 amino acids. Per the germline V gene, CDR1 is SGHAT and CDR2 is FQNNGV. V trimming: 6 bases; J trimming: 4 bases; junction bases outside the gene matches: 8. CDR3 nucleotide sequence: TGTGCCAGCAGTCAACAGGACAGGGGGCATTACGAGCAGTACGTC. Its translation: CASSQQDRGHYEQYV.

Details on this clone: The junction and the germline gene differ at one end; a read error may be behind it. This chain uses TRBV9 with TRBJ1-3; a weak D match, TRBD1 (5 bases). The CDR3 has 12 amino acids. The V gene's germline CDR1 is SGDLS and CDR2 YYNGEE. Here the CDR3 reads CASSVELGDPFF. The CDR3 nucleotides read TGTGCCAGCAGCGTAGAACTGGGGGACCCTTTTTTT. The variable domain in full, completed from reference TRBV9 and TRBJ1-3, reads DSGVTQTPKHLITATGQRVTLRCSPRSGDLSVYWYQQSLDQGLQFLIQYYNGEERAKGNILERFSAQQFPDLHSELNLSSLELGDSALYFCASSVELGDPFFGEGSWLTVV.

This chain links TRBV29-1 with TRBJ1-1; the D gene is possibly TRBD1 (6 bases). The CDR3 is 14 amino acids. CDR1 is SQVTM, CDR2 ANQGSEA, per germline. Trimming pared 6 bases from V and 4 bases from J, leaving 18 bases between. The CDR3 loop is CSVGGTRSTTEAFF. The DNA of the CDR3 is TGCAGCGTCGGCGGGACAAGGTCCACCACTGAAGCTTTCTTT.

The chain carries TRBV5-1 and TRBJ2-5; D remains ambiguous. V was pared by 7 bases and J by 1 base, with 17 bases between. Germline values: CDR1 SGHRS, CDR2 YFSETQ. The CDR3 spans 15 residues. CDR3 nucleotides: TGCGCCAGCTCAACGAGGCCCGAGACCCAAGAGACCCAGTACTTC. Protein: CASSTRPETQETQYF.

The chain has TRBV7-2 and TRBJ1-2; 8 nucleotides match TRBD1. Per the germline V gene, CDR1 is SGHTA and CDR2 is FQGNSA. After removal of 5 bases from V and 8 bases from J, the junction contained 16 bases not matched to a gene. This CDR3 spans 16 amino acids. The CDR3 DNA sequence: TGTGCCAGCAGCCCCGGACAGGGCACATTTTCTATAGGCTACACCTTC. Protein product: CASSPGQGTFSIGYTF. Full variable domain (rest looked up from reference TRBV7-2 and TRBJ1-2): GAGVSQSPSNKVTEKGKDVELRCDPISGHTALYWYRQSLGQGLEFLIYFQGNSAPDKSGLPSDRFSAERTGGSVSTLTIQRTQQEDSAVYLCASSPGQGTFSIGYTFGSGTRLTVV.